This T cell receptor beta chain was recorded in a study of CD4+ T cells in melanoma. The J segment lost 4 bases and the V segment lost 5 bases, leaving 17 bases of the junction unmatched. The CDR3 sequence is 19 residues long. Germline V lookup: CDR1 SEHNR, CDR2 FQNEAQ (reference sequence). Sequencing was performed with immunoSEQ multiplex PCR; in TCRdb, only in-frame clones are kept and a portion is missing. The sample lists about 110,000 clones, about 90% occurring once. V is TRBV7-9 and J is TRBJ1-2; 12 positions agree with TRBD1. Sequenced material: peripheral blood. The source is a human donor with melanoma. The DNA of the CDR3 is TGTGCCAGCAGCCTCGACCCCCGGGACAGGGGGCCGACCTCCTATGGCTACACCTTC. Translating gives CASSLDPRDRGPTSYGYTF.